This T cell receptor beta chain was identified in a study of T cell responses to AZD1222 COVID-19 vaccine. The germline V and J ends were trimmed by 4 bases and 0 bases, with 10 bases remaining between them. The CDR3 consists of 15 residues. CDR1 and CDR2 (germline): MDHEN, SYDVKM. Study results and limitations: Two AZD1222 administrations were followed by greater Spike-specific TCR breadth and depth. Without day 14 samples, only post-peak T cell repertoires were studied. CD4 TCRs linked to vaccination spanned spike, dominating at 160-218 and 743-854. In the spike-specific TCR repertoire, nearly half reportedly target unmutated variant regions.

Clones were sequenced by immunoSEQ multiplex PCR, and TCRdb holds only the in-frame ones, with some missing. This table has around 100,000 clones, more than 70% appearing once. This clone was detected only once. The antigen remains unidentified. The receptor's source is an adult in good health. The starting material was peripheral blood, obtained on day 0 of MenACWY control vaccination. This sequence joins TRBV28 and TRBJ1-3, with a possible D match to TRBD1 (5 bases). CDR3 region: CASSSGGSSGNTIYF. The CDR3 coding sequence is TGTGCCAGCAGTTCGGGGGGATCCTCTGGAAACACCATATATTTT.